A selection of T cell receptor beta chains follows, all from one sample in a study of OX40 agonist ivuxolimab in advanced cancers. Using immunoSEQ multiplex PCR, the repertoire was profiled, and TCRdb retains in-frame clones only, with some absent. The sample consists of 15,000 or so clones, 65% to 80% of them appearing once. Here the sequenced sample was CD4+ or CD8+ T cells sorted from blood, taken in a trial of the OX40 agonist ivuxolimab. The receptors were gathered from an adult with an advanced solid tumor such as melanoma, head and neck, liver or kidney cancer. Each CDR3 is given with its conserved first and last residue. The order of the fields is D gene, clone size, J gene, V gene, CDR3 DNA, CDR3 protein. D genes are given only for firm matches. Only some rows state a clone size, as once, few, many or a class for expanded clones.

- few TRBJ1-1 TRBV9 TGTGCCAGCAGCGCCGGCTCGGGGGACACTGAAGCTTTCTTT CASSAGSGDTEAFF
- - TRBJ1-2 TRBV6-5 TGTGCCAGCAGAATAGAGGGACTCTCGTCCTATGGCTACACCTTC CASRIEGLSSYGYTF
- - TRBJ1-4 TRBV18 TGTGCCAGCTCCCCTGACAGAGAAAAACTGTTTTTT CASSPDREKLFF
- few TRBJ2-5 TRBV4-2 TGTGCCAGCAGCCAAGCCTCCGGCGATCAGGGGGAGACCCAGTACTTC CASSQASGDQGETQYF
- - TRBJ2-7 TRBV15 TGTGCCACCAGCAGAGTCGACTTGTACGAGCAGTACTTC CATSRVDLYEQYF
- - TRBJ2-5 TRBV7-2 TGTGCCAGCAGCTCGAGTATCCTGGAGACCCAGTACTTC CASSSSILETQYF
- - TRBJ1-5 TRBV27 TGTGCCAGCAGTTTTAGCTCGGGGTTGCATCAGCCCCAGCATTTT CASSFSSGLHQPQHF
- - TRBJ2-3 TRBV7-9 TGTGCCAGCAGCTTAGCCTCAGATACGCAGTATTTT CASSLASDTQYF
TRBD2 - TRBJ2-5 TRBV6-1 TGTGCCATCAGTGACCAAGGACTAGCGGGAGTCGGGGAGACCCAGTACTTC CAISDQGLAGVGETQYF
TRBD2 - TRBJ2-1 TRBV6-1 TGTGCCAGCAGTGTTAACGCCGGGACTAGTTATTCGGGTGAGCAGTTCTTC CASSVNAGTSYSGEQFF
- few TRBJ2-3 TRBV9 TGTGCCAGCAGCGTAGCTCTAGGAGCGTCTAGCACAGATACGCAGTATTTT CASSVALGASSTDTQYF
TRBD2 - TRBJ2-5 TRBV5-4 TGTGCCAGCAGCATACCGACTAGCGGGACACAAGAGACCCAGTACTTC CASSIPTSGTQETQYF
TRBD2 - TRBJ2-3 TRBV5-3 TGTGCCAGAAGCCCGCCTAGCGGGAGGATAGCTACGCAGTATTTT CARSPPSGRIATQYF
- - TRBJ2-7 TRBV30 TGTGCCTGGGCCGCAGGAGCGGGCGGCGACGAGCAGTACTTC CAWAAGAGGDEQYF
- - TRBJ2-5 TRBV7-3 TGTGCCAGCAGCTTAACGATGGGAGAGACCCAGTACTTC CASSLTMGETQYF
TRBD2 - TRBJ2-1 TRBV5-1 TGCGCCAGCAGCCCAACCCCGGGACTAGCGGGAGAAATCTCCACCTACAATGAGCAGTTCTTC CASSPTPGLAGEISTYNEQFF
- - TRBJ1-1 TRBV5-1 TGCGCCAGCAGCTTATGGGGTGACACTGAAGCTTTCTTT CASSLWGDTEAFF
TRBD1 - TRBJ2-2 TRBV4-1 TGCGCCAGCAGCCAAGCTCACAGGGGGTCGGTCACCGGGGAGCTGTTTTTT CASSQAHRGSVTGELFF
- - TRBJ2-4 TRBV28 TGTGCCACCGGGGGCGCGGGAAAAACCCGAACTGGTAGTGTTCAGTACTTC CATGGAGKTRTGSVQYF
- - TRBJ2-3 TRBV11-2 TGTGCCAGCAGCTTAGCGTCCCAGGGCACAGATACGCAGTATTTT CASSLASQGTDTQYF
TRBD1 - TRBJ2-1 TRBV5-4 TGTGCCAGCAGGACAGGGAAGGTATCCGAGCAGTTCTTC CASRTGKVSEQFF
- - TRBJ2-3 TRBV7-9 TGTGCCAGCAGCTTAGTTGGGAGCACAGATACGCAGTATTTT CASSLVGSTDTQYF
- - TRBJ1-1 TRBV11-2 TGTGCCAGCAGCTTAGACCCTCGACATATGAACACTGAAGCTTTCTTT CASSLDPRHMNTEAFF
- once TRBJ2-3 TRBV2 TGTGCCAGCGAGGCCAGCGGCCCCACAGATACGCAGTATTTT CASEASGPTDTQYF
TRBD2 - TRBJ2-2 TRBV27 TGTGCCAGCAGTCTCAGACTAGCGGGAGGGATGGCGAACACCGGGGAGCTGTTTTTT CASSLRLAGGMANTGELFF
- - TRBJ2-1 TRBV27 TGTGCCAGCAGTTTTGCTAGTAACAATGAGCAGTTCTTC CASSFASNNEQFF
- once TRBJ1-1 TRBV5-5 TGTGCCAGCAGCTTGGCCCGACTTATGAACACTGAAGCTTTCTTT CASSLARLMNTEAFF
TRBD1 - TRBJ1-2 TRBV9 TGTGCCAGCAGCGTTACAGGGGGCGGTCGGTATGGCTACACCTTC CASSVTGGGRYGYTF
- few TRBJ2-4 TRBV27 TGTGCCAGCAGTCCCCTTATGGGTAAGAGGGACATTCAGTACTTC CASSPLMGKRDIQYF
TRBD2 - TRBJ2-7 TRBV11-2 TGTGCCAGCAGCTTAGAAGCGGGGGTCTCCTACGAGCAGTACTTC CASSLEAGVSYEQYF
- - TRBJ2-3 TRBV19 TGTGCCAGTAGTACCGGCGTTGCAGATACGCAGTATTTT CASSTGVADTQYF
- - TRBJ1-1 TRBV19 TGTGCCAGTAGTATTCGTGTGCGCGGTGGGCAGAACACTGAAGCTTTCTTT CASSIRVRGGQNTEAFF
- - TRBJ1-2 TRBV2 TGTGCCAGCAGTGATATCGGAGATTACTATGGCTACACCTTC CASSDIGDYYGYTF
- - TRBJ1-2 TRBV29-1 TGCAGCGTTATGGGGGGCGTAGACTATGGCTACACCTTC CSVMGGVDYGYTF
TRBD1 - TRBJ1-4 TRBV25-1 TGTGCCAGCAGTAACAGGGGGGAAGGGGAAAAACTGTTTTTT CASSNRGEGEKLFF
- - TRBJ2-1 TRBV28 TGTGCCAGCAGTTTAGGGCGGGAAGAGCAGTTCTTC CASSLGREEQFF
- - TRBJ2-1 TRBV7-9 TGTGCCAGCAGCCCCATCTACAATGAGCAGTTCTTC CASSPIYNEQFF
- few TRBJ2-1 TRBV18 TGTGCCAGCTCACCGGGAGTTAGGAATGAGCAGTTCTTC CASSPGVRNEQFF
- - TRBJ2-1 TRBV21-1 TGTGCCAGCAGCTCCCGGACAGGGGGCAATGAGCAGTTCTTC CASSSRTGGNEQFF
TRBD2 - TRBJ2-3 TRBV7-3 TGTGCCAGCAGTTATATAGCGGGAGGGCCGGATACGCAGTATTTT CASSYIAGGPDTQYF
TRBD2 - TRBJ2-7 TRBV6-6 TGTGCCAGCAGCACTCTTAGCGGGAGGGCCTACGAGCAGTACTTC CASSTLSGRAYEQYF
- - TRBJ2-1 TRBV9 TGTGCCAGCAGCGTAGCAACCCTAGTAAGCAATGAGCAGTTCTTC CASSVATLVSNEQFF
TRBD2 - TRBJ2-7 TRBV11-3 TGTGCCAGCAGCTTCGGGACTAGCGGGAGCTACGAGCAGTACTTC CASSFGTSGSYEQYF
- - TRBJ1-1 TRBV7-9 TGTGCCAGCAGCTTAGGTGGGACCACTGAAGCTTTCTTT CASSLGGTTEAFF
- - TRBJ2-5 TRBV19 TGTGCCAGTAGCCTGGGGGGACAAGATGCCCAGTACTTC CASSLGGQDAQYF
- - TRBJ2-3 TRBV5-4 TGTGCCAGCAGCTTGTGGACGGGACGAGTAAGCGATACGCAGTATTTT CASSLWTGRVSDTQYF
TRBD1 - TRBJ1-1 TRBV27 TGTGCCAGCCGCCCAGGGGGGGCGGGTGAAGCTTTCTTT CASRPGGAGEAFF
- - TRBJ2-5 TRBV27 TGTGCCAGCAGGCCACAAAACCAAGAGACCCAGTACTTC CASRPQNQETQYF
TRBD2 - TRBJ2-7 TRBV5-1 TGCGCCAGCAGCGCGGGACTAGCCTACGAGCAGTACTTC CASSAGLAYEQYF
- few TRBJ2-2 TRBV13 TGTGCCAGCAGCTTAGATTCTAACACCGGGGAGCTGTTTTTT CASSLDSNTGELFF